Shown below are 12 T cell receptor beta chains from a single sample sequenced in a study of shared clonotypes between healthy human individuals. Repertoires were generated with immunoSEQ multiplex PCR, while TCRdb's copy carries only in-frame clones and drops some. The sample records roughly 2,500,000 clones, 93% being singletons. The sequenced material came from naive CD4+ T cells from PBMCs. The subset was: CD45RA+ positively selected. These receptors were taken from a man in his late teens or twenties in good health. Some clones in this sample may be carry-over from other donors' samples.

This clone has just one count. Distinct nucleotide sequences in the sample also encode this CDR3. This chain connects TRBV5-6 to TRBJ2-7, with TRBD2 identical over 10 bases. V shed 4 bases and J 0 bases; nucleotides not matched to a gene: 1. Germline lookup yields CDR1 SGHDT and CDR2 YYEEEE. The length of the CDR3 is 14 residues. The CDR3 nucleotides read TGTGCCAGCAGCCCTAGCGGGGGCTCCTACGAGCAGTACTTC. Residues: CASSPSGGSYEQYF.

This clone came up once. The CDR3 nucleotides read TGTGCCAGCAGTTTTAAAGGGGTGGGAGCTTTCTTT. Amino acid sequence: CASSFKGVGAFF. The chain joins TRBV28 to TRBJ1-1; D might be TRBD1 (5 bases). V was cut by 3 bases and J by 10 bases, with 12 bases left in between. CDR1 MDHEN and CDR2 SYDVKM come from the germline V gene. The CDR3 runs to 12 residues.

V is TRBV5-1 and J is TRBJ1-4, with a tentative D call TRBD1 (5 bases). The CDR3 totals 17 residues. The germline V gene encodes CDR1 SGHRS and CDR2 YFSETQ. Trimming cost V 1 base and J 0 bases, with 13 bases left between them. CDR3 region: CASSLRGRAATNEKLFF. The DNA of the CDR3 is TGCGCCAGCAGCTTGAGGGGCAGGGCGGCAACTAATGAAAAACTGTTTTTT.

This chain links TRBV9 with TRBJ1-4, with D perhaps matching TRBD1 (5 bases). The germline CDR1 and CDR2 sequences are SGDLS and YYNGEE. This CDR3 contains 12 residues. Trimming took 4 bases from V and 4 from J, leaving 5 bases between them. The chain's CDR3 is CASSQGNEKLFF. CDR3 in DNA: TGTGCCAGCAGCCAGGGTAATGAAAAACTGTTTTTT.

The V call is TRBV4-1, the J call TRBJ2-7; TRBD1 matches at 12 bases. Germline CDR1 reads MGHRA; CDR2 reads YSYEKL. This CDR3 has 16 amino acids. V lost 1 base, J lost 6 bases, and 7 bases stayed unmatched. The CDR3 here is CASSQGPGTGGREQYF. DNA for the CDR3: TGCGCCAGCAGCCAAGGCCCCGGGACAGGGGGCCGCGAGCAGTACTTC.

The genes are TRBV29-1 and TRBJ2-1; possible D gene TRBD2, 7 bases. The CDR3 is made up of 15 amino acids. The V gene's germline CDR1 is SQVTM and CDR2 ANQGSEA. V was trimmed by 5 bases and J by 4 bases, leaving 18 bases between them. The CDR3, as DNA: TGCAGCGTTACGCCGGAGGGGGGAGGGTACAATGAGCAGTTCTTC. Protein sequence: CSVTPEGGGYNEQFF.

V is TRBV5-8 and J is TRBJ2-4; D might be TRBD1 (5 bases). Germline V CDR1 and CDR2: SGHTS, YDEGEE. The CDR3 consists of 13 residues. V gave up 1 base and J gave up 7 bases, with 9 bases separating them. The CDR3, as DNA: TGTGCCAGCAGCTTGAGGGGTGGCAACATTCAGTACTTC. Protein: CASSLRGGNIQYF.

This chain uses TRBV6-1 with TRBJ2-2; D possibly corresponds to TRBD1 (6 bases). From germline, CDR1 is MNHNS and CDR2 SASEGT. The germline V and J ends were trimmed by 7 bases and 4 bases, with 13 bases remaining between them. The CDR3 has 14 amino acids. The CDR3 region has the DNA TGTGCCAGCACTTTGGGACATTTCACCGGGGAGCTGTTTTTT. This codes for CASTLGHFTGELFF.

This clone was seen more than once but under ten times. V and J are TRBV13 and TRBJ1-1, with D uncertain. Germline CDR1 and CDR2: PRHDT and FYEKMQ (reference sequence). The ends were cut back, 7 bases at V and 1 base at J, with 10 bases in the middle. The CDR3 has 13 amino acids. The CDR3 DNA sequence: TGTGCCAGCATTAACCGACGGAACACTGAAGCTTTCTTT. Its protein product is CASINRRNTEAFF.

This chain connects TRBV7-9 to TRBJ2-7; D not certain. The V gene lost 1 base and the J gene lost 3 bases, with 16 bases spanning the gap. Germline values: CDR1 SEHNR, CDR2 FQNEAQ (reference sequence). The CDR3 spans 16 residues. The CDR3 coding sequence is TGTGCCAGCAGCTTAGTTAGGGTGGGCGGATACTACGAGCAGTACTTC. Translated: CASSLVRVGGYYEQYF. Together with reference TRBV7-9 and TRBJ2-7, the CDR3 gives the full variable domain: DTGVSQNPRHKITKRGQNVTFRCDPISEHNRLYWYRQTLGQGPEFLTYFQNEAQLEKSRLLSDRFSAERPKGSFSTLEIQRTEQGDSAMYLCASSLVRVGGYYEQYFGPGTRLTVT.

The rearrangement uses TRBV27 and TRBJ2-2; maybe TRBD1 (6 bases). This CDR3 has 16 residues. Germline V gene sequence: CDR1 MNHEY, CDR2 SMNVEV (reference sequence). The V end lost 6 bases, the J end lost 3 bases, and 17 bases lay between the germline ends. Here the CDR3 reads CASSGQRRDDTGELFF. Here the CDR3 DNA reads TGTGCCAGCAGCGGACAGCGCAGGGATGACACCGGGGAGCTGTTTTTT.

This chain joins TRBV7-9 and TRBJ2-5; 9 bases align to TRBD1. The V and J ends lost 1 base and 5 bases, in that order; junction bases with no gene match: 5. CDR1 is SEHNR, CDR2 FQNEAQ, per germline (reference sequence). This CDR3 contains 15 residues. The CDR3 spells CASSLGGTGRETQYF. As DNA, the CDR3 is TGTGCCAGCAGCTTAGGTGGGACAGGGAGGGAGACCCAGTACTTC. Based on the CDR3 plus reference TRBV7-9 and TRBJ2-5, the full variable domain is DTGVSQNPRHKITKRGQNVTFRCDPISEHNRLYWYRQTLGQGPEFLTYFQNEAQLEKSRLLSDRFSAERPKGSFSTLEIQRTEQGDSAMYLCASSLGGTGRETQYFGPGTRLLVL.